Below are 16 T cell receptor beta chains sequenced from a single sample in a study of shared T cell receptors in the human thymus. The assay was immunoSEQ multiplex PCR, and TCRdb's table has in-frame clones only and misses some. The sample contains roughly 710,000 clones, over 75% of which appear only once. This sample also belongs to another study, concerning human thymus T cells.

Material for sequencing was thymocytes. Receptor source: a girl less than two years old with a congenital heart defect.

The chain is built from TRBV29-1 and TRBJ2-3; D perhaps matches TRBD1 (5 bases). Trimming shortened V by 6 bases and J by 5 bases, and 21 bases separated the two germline ends. Germline V CDR1 and CDR2: SQVTM, ANQGSEA. This CDR3 comprises 15 residues. In DNA, the CDR3 is TGCAGCGTGGACGAACCGGGTCCAAGGGGAGATACGCAGTATTTT. Amino acids: CSVDEPGPRGDTQYF.

This clone was counted only a few times. The chain joins TRBV5-1 to TRBJ2-6; 9 bases are shared with TRBD1. This CDR3 has 21 residues. The junction had 14 bases not matched to a gene; V was cut back by 1 base and J by 0 bases. The germline V gene encodes CDR1 SGHRS and CDR2 YFSETQ. CDR3 in DNA: TGCGCCAGCAGCTTGACAGGGGGCAGTCCGACGGCTTACTCTGGGGCCAACGTCCTGACTTTC. This gives the protein CASSLTGGSPTAYSGANVLTF.

This chain connects TRBV28 to TRBJ1-6; 7 bases match TRBD1. CDR3 length equals 15 residues. From germline, CDR1 is MDHEN and CDR2 SYDVKM. The ends lost 4 bases at V and 7 bases at J; junction bases unmatched: 7. The CDR3 bases are TGTGCCAGCAGTTCAACGGACAGGCGGAATTCACCCCTCCACTTT. Translation: CASSSTDRRNSPLHF.

The rearrangement joins TRBV4-1 to TRBJ1-2; TRBD1 matches at 8 bases. V shed 5 bases, J shed 2 bases, and the junction held 13 bases outside the gene matches. Germline values: CDR1 MGHRA, CDR2 YSYEKL. The CDR3 runs 17 residues. CDR3 DNA sequence: TGCGCCAGCAGCTCCCGGACAGGGTACCCATCGAACTATGGCTACACCTTC. This codes for CASSSRTGYPSNYGYTF.

The V call is TRBV7-9, the J call TRBJ2-7; perhaps TRBD1 as D (5 bases). Germline values: CDR1 SEHNR, CDR2 FQNEAQ (reference sequence). The CDR3 covers 16 residues. The ends were cut back, 1 base at V and 0 bases at J, with 13 bases in the middle. CDR3 sequence: CASSLVLGDSSYEQYF. CDR3 nucleotide sequence: TGTGCCAGCAGCTTAGTACTTGGTGACAGCTCCTACGAGCAGTACTTC.

This chain uses TRBV7-3 with TRBJ1-1; D remains unclear. Trimming removed 1 base from V and 6 bases from J, with 9 bases in between. There are 13 residues in the CDR3. The germline CDR1 and CDR2 sequences are SGHTA and FQGTGA. CDR3 nucleotide sequence: TGTGCCAGCAGCTTAAGATCCGGGGCTGAAGCTTTCTTT. It is translated as CASSLRSGAEAFF. The variable domain in full, completed from reference TRBV7-3 and TRBJ1-1, reads GAGVSQTPSNKVTEKGKYVELRCDPISGHTALYWYRQSLGQGPEFLIYFQGTGAADDSGLPNDRFFAVRPEGSVSTLKIQRTERGDSAVYLCASSLRSGAEAFFGQGTRLTVV.

This rearrangement joins TRBV5-4 to TRBJ1-2, with a possible D match to TRBD1 (5 bases). The germline CDR1 and CDR2 sequences are SGHNT and YYREEE (reference sequence). The CDR3 extends over 12 amino acids. V lost 4 bases, J lost 10 bases, and 14 bases lay in between. The chain's CDR3 is CASSRYRRAYTF. The CDR3, as DNA: TGTGCCAGCAGCAGATACAGGAGAGCCTACACCTTC.

This clone showed up just a few times. V is TRBV11-2 and J is TRBJ2-7; 10 bases line up with TRBD1. The CDR3 length is 19 residues. V was clipped by 3 bases and J by 0 bases; unmatched bases: 14. CDR1 and CDR2 from the germline V gene are SGHAT and FQNNGV. CDR3 coding DNA: TGTGCCAGCAGCTTGGACCGGGACAGGGGATTATTTTACTCCTACGAGCAGTACTTC. Its translation: CASSLDRDRGLFYSYEQYF.

This chain uses TRBV25-1 with TRBJ1-2; D unresolved. This CDR3 is 13 amino acids long. The germline gives CDR1 MGHDK, CDR2 SYGVNS. The V end lost 0 bases, the J end lost 10 bases, and 12 bases lay between the germline ends. The CDR3 spells CASSEYRQVPYTF. CDR3 nucleotide sequence: TGTGCCAGCAGTGAATATCGCCAGGTTCCCTACACCTTC.

The rearrangement joins TRBV7-9 to TRBJ1-1, with D maybe TRBD1 (5 bases). Germline assignment: CDR1 SEHNR and CDR2 FQNEAQ (reference sequence). The CDR3 is 16 amino acids. The ends were cut back, 1 base at V and 6 bases at J, with 18 bases in the middle. The CDR3 DNA sequence: TGTGCCAGCAGCTTAGTTAATGAGACAGAAGCCCCTGAAGCTTTCTTT. It specifies CASSLVNETEAPEAFF.

This chain connects TRBV19 to TRBJ2-7; TRBD1 matches at 7 bases. CDR1 LNHDA and CDR2 SQIVND come from the germline V gene (reference sequence). CDR3 length equals 15 residues. Losses at the gene ends were 1 base for V and 4 bases for J; bases not matched to a gene: 7. The DNA for the CDR3 is TGTGCCAGTAGTATAGGGACAGGCCGTCTTTACGAGCAGTACTTC. Amino acid sequence: CASSIGTGRLYEQYF.

This clone was recorded only once. The chain has TRBV28 and TRBJ2-1, with unresolved D. Per germline, CDR1 MDHEN and CDR2 SYDVKM. The CDR3 runs to 12 residues. Trimming took off 5 bases at V and 6 bases at J, with 8 bases between the two ends. CDR3 in amino acids: CASSAQTNEQFF. In nucleotides, the CDR3 is TGTGCCAGCAGTGCACAAACCAATGAGCAGTTCTTC.

In this sample, this clone turned up a few times. V gene TRBV28 combines with J gene TRBJ2-7; D is unresolved. The CDR3 contains 12 residues. Germline V lookup: CDR1 MDHEN, CDR2 SYDVKM. Trimming pared 5 bases from V and 4 bases from J, leaving 9 bases between. Here the CDR3 DNA reads TGTGCCAGCAGTGACACCGAGTACGAGCAGTACTTC. Protein product: CASSDTEYEQYF.

This clone was recorded only once. The chain links TRBV10-3 to TRBJ1-1, with D possibly TRBD1 on 5 matching bases. V was clipped by 10 bases and J by 4 bases, with 10 bases between them. This CDR3 has 11 amino acids. CDR1 and CDR2 from the germline V gene are ENHRY and SYGVKD. CDR3 in DNA: TGTGCCACGGGGGGGGGCACTGAAGCTTTCTTT. This sequence encodes CATGGGTEAFF.

V usage is TRBV27 and J usage is TRBJ1-6, with D possibly matching TRBD1 (5 bases). V dropped 6 bases and J dropped 0 bases, with 24 bases sitting between them. Germline assignment: CDR1 MNHEY and CDR2 SMNVEV (reference sequence). The CDR3 length is 20 residues. The CDR3 protein is CASRGRGWWGRDSYNSPLHF. The CDR3 DNA reads TGTGCCAGCAGGGGGAGGGGTTGGTGGGGAAGGGACTCCTATAATTCACCCCTCCACTTT.

The V and J genes are TRBV12-5 and TRBJ1-5; perhaps TRBD1 as D (5 bases). This CDR3 has 19 residues. The germline CDR1 and CDR2 sequences are LGHNT and FRNRAP. V dropped 0 bases and J dropped 4 bases, with 22 bases sitting between them. The CDR3 loop is CASGLVEAQGKGQNQPQHF. CDR3 DNA sequence: TGTGCTAGTGGTTTGGTAGAGGCCCAGGGCAAGGGTCAAAATCAGCCCCAGCATTTT.